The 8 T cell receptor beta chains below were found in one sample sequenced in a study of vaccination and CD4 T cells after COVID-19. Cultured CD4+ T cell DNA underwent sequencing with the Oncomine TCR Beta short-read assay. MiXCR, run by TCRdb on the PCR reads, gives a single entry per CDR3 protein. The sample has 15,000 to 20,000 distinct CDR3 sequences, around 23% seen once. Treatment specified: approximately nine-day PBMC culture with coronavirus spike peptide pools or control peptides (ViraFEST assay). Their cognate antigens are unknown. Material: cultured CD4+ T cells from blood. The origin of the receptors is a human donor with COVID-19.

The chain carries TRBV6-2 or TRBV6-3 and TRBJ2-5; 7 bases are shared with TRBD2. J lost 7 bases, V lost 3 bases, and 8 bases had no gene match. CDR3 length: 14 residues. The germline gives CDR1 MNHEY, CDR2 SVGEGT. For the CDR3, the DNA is TGTGCCAGCAGTTATAGCGGGTTCGGGGGGACCCAGTACTTC. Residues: CASSYSGFGGTQYF.

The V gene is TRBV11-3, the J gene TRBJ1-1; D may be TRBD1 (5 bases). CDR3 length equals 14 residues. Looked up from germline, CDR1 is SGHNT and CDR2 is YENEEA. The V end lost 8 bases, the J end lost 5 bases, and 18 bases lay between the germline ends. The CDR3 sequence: CASRVGGAKTEAFF. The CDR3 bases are TGTGCCAGCCGTGTGGGAGGGGCAAAAACTGAAGCTTTCTTT.

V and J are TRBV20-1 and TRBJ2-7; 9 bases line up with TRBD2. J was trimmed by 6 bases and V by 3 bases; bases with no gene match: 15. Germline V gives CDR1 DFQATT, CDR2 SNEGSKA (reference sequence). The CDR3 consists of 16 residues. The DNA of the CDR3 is TGCAGTGCTAGGAGGGCAGTAGCGGGGGACCTGGGCGAGCAGTACTTC. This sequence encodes CSARRAVAGDLGEQYF.

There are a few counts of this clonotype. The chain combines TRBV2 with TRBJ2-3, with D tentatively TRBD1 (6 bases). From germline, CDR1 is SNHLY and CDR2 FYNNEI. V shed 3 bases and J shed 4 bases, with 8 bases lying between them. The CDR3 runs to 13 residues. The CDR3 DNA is TGTGCCAGCAGTGAGGGACAATCAGATACGCAGTATTTT. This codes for CASSEGQSDTQYF.

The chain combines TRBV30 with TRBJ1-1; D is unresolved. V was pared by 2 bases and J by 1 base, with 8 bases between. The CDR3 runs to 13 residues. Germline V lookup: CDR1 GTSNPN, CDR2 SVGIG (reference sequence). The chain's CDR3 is CAWSPGANTEAFF. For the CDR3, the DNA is TGTGCCTGGAGTCCGGGAGCGAACACTGAAGCTTTCTTT.

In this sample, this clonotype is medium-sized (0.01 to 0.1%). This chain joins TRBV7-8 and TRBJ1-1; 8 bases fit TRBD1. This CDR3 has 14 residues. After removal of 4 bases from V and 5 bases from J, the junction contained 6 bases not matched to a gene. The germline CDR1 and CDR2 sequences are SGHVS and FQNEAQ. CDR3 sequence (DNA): TGTGCCAGCAGCTCCAAGGACAGGGAAACTGAAGCTTTCTTT. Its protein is CASSSKDRETEAFF.

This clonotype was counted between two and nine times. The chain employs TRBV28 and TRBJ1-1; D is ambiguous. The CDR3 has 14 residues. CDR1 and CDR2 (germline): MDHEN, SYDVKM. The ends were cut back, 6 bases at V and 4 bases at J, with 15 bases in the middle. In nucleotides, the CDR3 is TGTGCCAGCAGACCCCGGGAACCGGTCACTGAAGCTTTCTTT. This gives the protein CASRPREPVTEAFF.

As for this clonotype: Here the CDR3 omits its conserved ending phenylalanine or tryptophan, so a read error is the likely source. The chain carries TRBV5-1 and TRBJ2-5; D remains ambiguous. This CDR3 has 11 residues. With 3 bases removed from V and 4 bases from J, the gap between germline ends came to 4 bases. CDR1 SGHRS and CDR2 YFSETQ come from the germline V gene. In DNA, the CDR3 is TGCGCCAGCAGCTCGTTAGAGACCCAGTACTTA. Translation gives CASSSLETQYL.